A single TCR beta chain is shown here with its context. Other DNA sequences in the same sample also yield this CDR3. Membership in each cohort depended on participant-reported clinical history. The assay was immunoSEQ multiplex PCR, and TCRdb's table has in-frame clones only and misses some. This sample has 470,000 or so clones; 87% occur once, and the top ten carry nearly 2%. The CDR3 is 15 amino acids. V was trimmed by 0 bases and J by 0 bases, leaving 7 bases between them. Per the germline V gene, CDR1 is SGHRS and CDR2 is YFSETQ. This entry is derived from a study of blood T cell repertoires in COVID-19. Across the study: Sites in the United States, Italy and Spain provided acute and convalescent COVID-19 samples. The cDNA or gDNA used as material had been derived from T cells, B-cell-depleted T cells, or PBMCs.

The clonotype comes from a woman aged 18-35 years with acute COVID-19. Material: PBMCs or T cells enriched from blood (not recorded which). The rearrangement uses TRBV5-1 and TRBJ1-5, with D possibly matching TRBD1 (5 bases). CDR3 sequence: CASSLGQYSNQPQHF. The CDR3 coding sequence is TGCGCCAGCAGCTTGGGACAGTATAGCAATCAGCCCCAGCATTTT.